These T cell receptor beta chains were read from a single sample in a study of cytomegalovirus exposure and HLA in healthy donors. The assay was immunoSEQ multiplex PCR, and TCRdb's table has in-frame clones only and misses some. The sample yields about 120,000 clones, over 65% seen once. The specimen was PBMCs. Every receptor here comes from a woman aged 40 to 55 in good health and CMV-seropositive. The CDR3 runs from the conserved cysteine through the conserved F or W. D genes are given only for firm matches. Part of the rows lack a size; the others show once, few, many or a class for expanded clones.

CDR3 DNA | CDR3 protein | clone size | J gene | V gene | D gene
TGTGCCAGCAGCTCCCCCCCGGAGGGAGAGACAGATACGCAGTATTTT | CASSSPPEGETDTQYF | NA | TRBJ2-3 | TRBV7-9 | NA
TGTGCCAGCAGCGCCAGGGGAAGGAATCAGCCCCAGCATTTT | CASSARGRNQPQHF | NA | TRBJ1-5 | TRBV5-8 | NA
TGTGCCAGCAGTTCAACAGGGGGCGCTGGGATCGAGGTTGGTGAGCAGTTCTTC | CASSSTGGAGIEVGEQFF | NA | TRBJ2-1 | TRBV27 | TRBD1
TGCGCCAGCAGCTTGGTAGCGGGAGCCAACAATGAGCAGTTCTTC | CASSLVAGANNEQFF | NA | TRBJ2-1 | TRBV5-1 | TRBD2
TGTGCCACCAGCAGTAGCGGACTAGCGGGCGAGACCCAGTACTTC | CATSSSGLAGETQYF | NA | TRBJ2-5 | TRBV15 | TRBD2
TGTGCCAGCAGCTTACGACTAGCGGGGGTCACCGATACGCAGTATTTT | CASSLRLAGVTDTQYF | few | TRBJ2-3 | TRBV5-6 | TRBD2
TGCGCCAGCAGCCCTGCCGGGGACAGGAACACTGAAGCTTTCTTT | CASSPAGDRNTEAFF | once | TRBJ1-1 | TRBV5-1 | TRBD1
TGCGCCAGCAGTGATCAGGGACTAGCTACGAACACCGGGGAGCTGTTTTTT | CASSDQGLATNTGELFF | NA | TRBJ2-2 | TRBV10-1 | TRBD2
TGCGCCAGCAGCCAAGATCGGGCAGGGGCTGGCTACACCTTC | CASSQDRAGAGYTF | NA | TRBJ1-2 | TRBV4-1 | NA
TGTGCCAGCAGCTTACGGGGGGCGGTTGGAAACACCATATATTTT | CASSLRGAVGNTIYF | NA | TRBJ1-3 | TRBV7-9 | NA
TGTGCCAGCAGTCCGGGGGGGGCTGAAGCTTTCTTT | CASSPGGAEAFF | NA | TRBJ1-1 | TRBV6-5 | NA
TGTGCCAGCAGCCTGAAACAGGGCTCTGGGGCCAACGTCCTGACTTTC | CASSLKQGSGANVLTF | NA | TRBJ2-6 | TRBV7-3 | NA
TGTGCCAGCAATCTGGAGGGTAGCGGGATGGGGAATGAGCAGTTCTTC | CASNLEGSGMGNEQFF | NA | TRBJ2-1 | TRBV2 | TRBD2
TGCGCCAGCAGCTCGACAGGGAACGGTGGCTACACCTTC | CASSSTGNGGYTF | NA | TRBJ1-2 | TRBV5-1 | TRBD1
TGTGCCAGCAGCTTGTCCGGGACTAGCGGGCCTGTAGGATCCTACGAGCAGTACTTC | CASSLSGTSGPVGSYEQYF | NA | TRBJ2-7 | TRBV7-8 | TRBD2
TGTGCCAGCAGCCAGGGGGATTGGGGGTTAGGAGATAGCAATCAGCCCCAGCATTTT | CASSQGDWGLGDSNQPQHF | NA | TRBJ1-5 | TRBV2 | TRBD1
TGTGCCAGCACCCGGGGGGGCCTTCAAGAGACCCAGTACTTC | CASTRGGLQETQYF | NA | TRBJ2-5 | TRBV9 | TRBD2
TGTGCCAGCAGTGAAAGTCGCCATGGGACAGGGGGCGCGGGTGGGCAGTTCTTC | CASSESRHGTGGAGGQFF | once | TRBJ2-1 | TRBV2 | TRBD1
TGTGCCACTTTTCGGACTAGCGGGAGGGCCGATGAGCAGTACTTC | CATFRTSGRADEQYF | NA | TRBJ2-7 | TRBV10-3 | TRBD2
TGCGCCAGCAGCTTCGGGACTAGCGGGGGGGCCAGGTCATCCGAGACCCAGTACTTC | CASSFGTSGGARSSETQYF | NA | TRBJ2-5 | TRBV5-1 | TRBD2
TGTGCCAGCAGCGTAGGGGGAGTGGGGCAAGAGACCCAGTACTTC | CASSVGGVGQETQYF | NA | TRBJ2-5 | TRBV9 | NA
TGTGCCATCAGTGGTCCTACAGGGAAGGACTATGGCTACACCTTC | CAISGPTGKDYGYTF | NA | TRBJ1-2 | TRBV10-3 | NA
TGTGCCAGCAGTGAAAACCCGAGGGATACGCAGTATTTT | CASSENPRDTQYF | once | TRBJ2-3 | TRBV6-1 | NA
TGTGCCTGCGACACCGGGACAGCCGGAGTGAACTATGGCTACACCTTC | CACDTGTAGVNYGYTF | NA | TRBJ1-2 | TRBV30 | TRBD1
TGTGCCAGCAGTCTCTCGGGAGATACGCAGTATTTT | CASSLSGDTQYF | once | TRBJ2-3 | TRBV2 | NA
TGCGCCAGCAGCTTCCCGGGAGATTCACCCCTCCACTTT | CASSFPGDSPLHF | NA | TRBJ1-6 | TRBV5-1 | NA
TGTGCCACCAGCGGTCACAGGGCACCCAATCAGCCCCAGCATTTT | CATSGHRAPNQPQHF | NA | TRBJ1-5 | TRBV15 | NA
TGTGCCAGCAGTTTAGGACAGGGGGCCGGTGGCTACACCTTC | CASSLGQGAGGYTF | NA | TRBJ1-2 | TRBV27 | TRBD1
TGTGCCAGCAGTTTCTATACCCGACGGGAGAGTCCGCAGTATTTT | CASSFYTRRESPQYF | NA | TRBJ2-3 | TRBV27 | NA
TGTGCCAGCAGCTTAGTTCTAGCGGGAGGCAGGGAGACCCAGTACTTC | CASSLVLAGGRETQYF | NA | TRBJ2-5 | TRBV11-2 | TRBD2
TGCGCCAGCAGCCCCCGGGGTCCCATGGAGCTACAAGAGACCCAGTACTTC | CASSPRGPMELQETQYF | NA | TRBJ2-5 | TRBV5-1 | NA
TGTGCCAGCAGGTCGACAGGGGGCAATGAGCAGTTCTTC | CASRSTGGNEQFF | NA | TRBJ2-1 | TRBV6-5 | TRBD1
TGCGCCAGCAGCCCGATTAGAGGAAACACAGATACGCAGTATTTT | CASSPIRGNTDTQYF | NA | TRBJ2-3 | TRBV5-1 | NA
TGTGCCAGCAGCTTAAAGACATCTTTCACAGATACGCAGTATTTT | CASSLKTSFTDTQYF | NA | TRBJ2-3 | TRBV5-4 | NA
TGTGCCAGCAGTGGGACAGGCGTGGGGGGAACGCAGTATTTT | CASSGTGVGGTQYF | NA | TRBJ2-3 | TRBV28 | TRBD1
TGTGCCAGCAGCTTTGGGACAGGGGGCTCCTACGAGCAGTACTTC | CASSFGTGGSYEQYF | NA | TRBJ2-7 | TRBV5-6 | TRBD1
TGCGCCAGCAGCGCGGGACAGGGCGACTATGGCTACACCTTC | CASSAGQGDYGYTF | few | TRBJ1-2 | TRBV5-1 | TRBD1
TGTGCCAGCAGCGTAGTAGAGGCCCTCGGCGGGGAGCTGTTTTTT | CASSVVEALGGELFF | NA | TRBJ2-2 | TRBV9 | NA
TGTGCCAGCAATAGGGCGGGGAATGGCTACACCTTC | CASNRAGNGYTF | NA | TRBJ1-2 | TRBV5-4 | NA
TGTGCCAGCAGTTTCGGGACAGGGGGCAAGTACGAGCAGTACTTC | CASSFGTGGKYEQYF | NA | TRBJ2-7 | TRBV27 | TRBD1
TGCGCCAGTAGCACCGGGACAGGTCACCACAATGAGCAGTTCTTC | CASSTGTGHHNEQFF | few | TRBJ2-1 | TRBV5-1 | TRBD1
TGTGCCACCAGCCGCGACAGGGGCGAGGGTTCACCCCTCCACTTT | CATSRDRGEGSPLHF | NA | TRBJ1-6 | TRBV15 | TRBD1
TGTGCCAGCAGCTTATGGACAGGGGTGCCAGATACGCAGTATTTT | CASSLWTGVPDTQYF | NA | TRBJ2-3 | TRBV7-8 | TRBD1
TGTGCCGGAGCAGGGGCGCCTCGTGATCAGCCCCAGCATTTT | CAGAGAPRDQPQHF | NA | TRBJ1-5 | TRBV2 | NA
TGTGCCAGCAGCATTAGCGGGGCCCATCGTGATGAGCAGTTCTTC | CASSISGAHRDEQFF | NA | TRBJ2-1 | TRBV7-9 | TRBD2
TGTGCCAGCAGGACCCCTAATAGGGAGAATGAGCAGTTCTTC | CASRTPNRENEQFF | NA | TRBJ2-1 | TRBV6-1 | NA
TGTGCCAGCAGCCTCCCCCCCAGACTAGCGGGTGTAGACAATGAGCAGTTCTTC | CASSLPPRLAGVDNEQFF | NA | TRBJ2-1 | TRBV7-9 | TRBD2
TGTGCCAGCAGCGTATCCCCCCAGGCACAAGAGACCCAGTACTTC | CASSVSPQAQETQYF | NA | TRBJ2-5 | TRBV9 | NA
TGTGCCAGCAGTTACAACCCATACGCGGACTACAATGAGCAGTTCTTC | CASSYNPYADYNEQFF | NA | TRBJ2-1 | TRBV6-5 | NA
TGCGCCAGCAGCCAGGATCCCTTGGGGACACACCAAGAGACCCAGTACTTC | CASSQDPLGTHQETQYF | NA | TRBJ2-5 | TRBV4-3 | NA
TGTGCCAGCAGCCCTGGAGCAGGGGGGAGCGAGCAGTACTTC | CASSPGAGGSEQYF | NA | TRBJ2-7 | TRBV7-2 | NA
TGTGCCAGCAGCCCCGGAGGGGGTAGCGGGAGGGCGGGGAATGAGCAGTTCTTC | CASSPGGGSGRAGNEQFF | NA | TRBJ2-1 | TRBV5-4 | TRBD2
TGCGCCAGCAGCTTTTTGGGACAGGATTTT | CASSFLGQDF | NA | TRBJ1-4 | TRBV5-1 | TRBD1
TGTGCCGCCTCCGGGACAGGGAGTTCTGGGGCCAACGTCCTGACTTTC | CAASGTGSSGANVLTF | NA | TRBJ2-6 | TRBV10-3 | TRBD1
TGTGCCAGCAGCCACAGGGGCCGGAACACTGAAGCTTTCTTT | CASSHRGRNTEAFF | NA | TRBJ1-1 | TRBV14 | NA